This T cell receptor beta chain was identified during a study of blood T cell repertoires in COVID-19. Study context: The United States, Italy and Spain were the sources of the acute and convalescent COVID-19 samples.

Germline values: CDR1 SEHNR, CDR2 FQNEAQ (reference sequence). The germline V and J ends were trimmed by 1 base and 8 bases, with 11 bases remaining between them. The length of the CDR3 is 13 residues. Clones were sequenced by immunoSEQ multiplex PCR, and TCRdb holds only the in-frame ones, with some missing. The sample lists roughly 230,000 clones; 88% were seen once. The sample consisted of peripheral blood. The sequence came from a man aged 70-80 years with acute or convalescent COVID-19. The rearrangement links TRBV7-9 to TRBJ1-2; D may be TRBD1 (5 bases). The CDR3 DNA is TGTGCCAGCAGCTTAGTAGGGGCGCACGGCTACACCTTC. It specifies CASSLVGAHGYTF.